The 18 T cell receptor beta chains below were found in one sample sequenced in a study of blood T cell repertoires in COVID-19 (dated by TCRdb to 2020 to 2022). Libraries were made using the immunoSEQ multiplex PCR assay. TCRdb took this table from immuneACCESS and kept in-frame rearrangements with V and J called. Such tables lack part of the clones; where checked against another copy, unresolved V genes explain under half of the gap, and the rest is unexplained. The sample table holds roughly 250,000 clones, of which about 70% were seen once. The top ten clonotypes cover more than 2.5% of the sample. Sequenced sample: peripheral blood. These TCRs come from a woman older than 75 with acute or convalescent COVID-19.

This rearrangement joins TRBV15 to TRBJ1-4; the D is unclear. Trimming removed 2 bases from V and 5 bases from J, with 6 bases in between. The CDR3 spans 13 residues. Germline V lookup: CDR1 LNHNV, CDR2 YYDKDF (reference sequence). CDR3 sequence: CATSRNYNEKLFF. CDR3 nucleotide sequence: TGTGCCACCAGCAGAAACTACAATGAAAAACTGTTTTTT.

CDR3: CASSRKGTSRQDTQYF. CDR3 in DNA: TGCGCCAGCAGCCGGAAGGGGACTAGCCGCCAGGATACGCAGTATTTT. The chain joins TRBV5-1 to TRBJ2-3, with TRBD2 identical over 9 bases. Per the germline V gene, CDR1 is SGHRS and CDR2 is YFSETQ. CDR3 length equals 16 residues. The trim removed 4 bases at V and 6 bases at J, leaving 12 bases unmatched.

The chain combines TRBV5-1 with TRBJ2-1; D remains unclear. Trimming removed 0 bases from V and 6 bases from J, with 4 bases in between. Germline CDR1 and CDR2: SGHRS and YFSETQ. There are 12 residues in the CDR3. This CDR3 reads CASSLAGNEQFF. Here the CDR3 DNA reads TGCGCCAGCAGCTTGGCAGGCAATGAGCAGTTCTTC.

This clone was detected only a few times. V and J are TRBV25-1 and TRBJ2-5; possible D gene TRBD1, 6 bases. The CDR3 loop spans 15 amino acids. Germline V CDR1 and CDR2: MGHDK, SYGVNS. The V end lost 3 bases, the J end lost 0 bases, and 11 bases lay between the germline ends. CDR3 sequence (DNA): TGTGCCAGCAGTGATGCAGGGGCGTACCAAGAGACCCAGTACTTC. Protein product: CASSDAGAYQETQYF. Using reference TRBV25-1 and TRBJ2-5 for the parts outside the CDR3, the full variable domain is EADIYQTPRYLVIGTGKKITLECSQTMGHDKMYWYQQDPGMELHLIHYSYGVNSTEKGDLSSESTVSRIRTEHFPLTLESARPSHTSQYLCASSDAGAYQETQYFGPGTRLLVL.

The genes are TRBV6-1 and TRBJ2-7; D gene uncertain. The CDR3 covers 12 residues. Trimming stripped 4 bases from V and 9 bases from J, with 13 bases between. CDR1 and CDR2 (germline): MNHNS, SASEGT. CDR3: CASSGAAAGQYF. The CDR3 DNA sequence: TGTGCCAGCAGTGGAGCCGCCGCCGGGCAGTACTTC.

This chain joins TRBV6-5 and TRBJ1-2; no reliable D call. V shed 6 bases and J shed 7 bases, with 21 bases lying between them. CDR3 size: 15 residues. CDR1 and CDR2 (germline): MNHEY, SVGAGI. The CDR3 loop reads CASSPPPPAFGGYTF. The CDR3 region has the DNA TGTGCCAGCAGCCCACCCCCCCCTGCATTCGGTGGCTACACCTTC.

CDR3 residues: CASSRQGYTEAFF. CDR3 DNA: TGCGCCAGCAGCCGACAGGGCTACACTGAAGCTTTCTTT. The V and J genes are TRBV10-1 and TRBJ1-1; 7 nucleotides line up with TRBD1. Germline V lookup: CDR1 WNHNN, CDR2 SYGVQD (reference sequence). V dropped 6 bases and J dropped 3; count of bases not matched to a gene: 4. The CDR3 length is 13 residues.

The genes are TRBV19 and TRBJ1-1; D not resolved. Trimming cost V 5 bases and J 3 bases, with 4 bases left between them. CDR1 is LNHDA and CDR2 is SQIVND in the germline V gene (reference sequence). This CDR3 contains 11 residues. CDR3 residues: CASSRDTEAFF. In DNA form, the CDR3 reads TGTGCCAGTAGTCGGGACACTGAAGCTTTCTTT. Supplemented by reference TRBV19 and TRBJ1-1, the full variable domain reads DGGITQSPKYLFRKEGQNVTLSCEQNLNHDAMYWYRQDPGQGLRLIYYSQIVNDFQKGDIAEGYSVSREKKESFPLTVTSAQKNPTAFYLCASSRDTEAFFGQGTRLTVV.

The chain links TRBV6-6 to TRBJ2-1; D may be TRBD2 (6 bases). The germline V and J ends were trimmed by 6 bases and 10 bases, with 13 bases remaining between them. This CDR3 spans 12 amino acids. Germline loops: CDR1 MNHNY, CDR2 SVGAGI (reference sequence). The CDR3 DNA follows: TGTGCCAGCAGCCGAGGGACTCTGGAGCAGTTCTTC. This translates into CASSRGTLEQFF.

The chain employs TRBV5-4 and TRBJ2-3, with TRBD2 as a possible D gene (6 bases). Trimming pared 2 bases from V and 0 bases from J, leaving 13 bases between. The CDR3 spans 16 residues. Germline V lookup: CDR1 SGHNT, CDR2 YYREEE (reference sequence). CDR3 protein: CASSFAGTPSTDTQYF. The CDR3 DNA reads TGTGCCAGCAGCTTCGCCGGGACTCCGAGCACAGATACGCAGTATTTT. Using reference TRBV5-4 and TRBJ2-3 for the parts outside the CDR3, the full variable domain is ETGVTQSPTHLIKTRGQQVTLRCSSQSGHNTVSWYQQALGQGPQFIFQYYREEENGRGNFPPRFSGLQFPNYSSELNVNALELDDSALYLCASSFAGTPSTDTQYFGPGTRLTVL.

CDR3 DNA sequence: TGTGCCAGCAGCCCGGCGGGTAACCAGCCCCAGCATTTT. It translates to CASSPAGNQPQHF. The genes are TRBV3-1 (or the pseudogene TRBV3-2) and TRBJ1-5; no clear D. This CDR3 has 13 residues. Germline CDR1 and CDR2: LGHDT and YNNKEL (reference sequence). Between the trimmed V and J ends, which lost 4 bases and 7 bases, there was a span of 11 bases.

This clone was detected once. V gene TRBV4-3 combines with J gene TRBJ1-5; 8 bases are a match to TRBD1. The CDR3 runs 16 residues. Germline-derived CDR1 and CDR2 are LGHNA and YSLEER. The J segment lost 7 bases and the V segment lost 0 bases, leaving 8 bases of the junction unmatched. CDR3 nucleotides: TGCGCCAGCAGCCAAGACTGGGGACAGGTGGGGCAGCCCCAGCATTTT. Protein sequence: CASSQDWGQVGQPQHF.

The chain combines TRBV18 with TRBJ2-5; D gene uncertain. The CDR3 extends over 13 amino acids. CDR1 is KGHSH and CDR2 is LQKENI in the germline V gene. V was cut by 3 bases and J by 5 bases, with 10 bases left in between. The CDR3 nucleotides are TGTGCCAGCTCACCCCGCGGAGCGGAGACCCAGTACTTC. It codes for CASSPRGAETQYF.

In its sample, this clone was seen a few times. The genes are TRBV9 and TRBJ2-2; 7 bases match TRBD1. Germline-derived CDR1 and CDR2 are SGDLS and YYNGEE. This CDR3 contains 18 residues. V shed 1 base, J shed 4 bases, and the junction held 13 bases outside the gene matches. Here the CDR3 reads CASSVRDSASLGTGELFF. In nucleotides, the CDR3 is TGTGCCAGCAGCGTAAGGGACAGCGCATCGTTGGGCACCGGGGAGCTGTTTTTT.

J is TRBJ1-2 and V is TRBV19; 8 positions agree with TRBD1. Trimming cost V 6 bases and J 8 bases; bases outside gene matches: 8. There are 13 residues in the CDR3. CDR1 is LNHDA, CDR2 SQIVND, per germline (reference sequence). CDR3 nucleotides: TGTGCCAGTAGAACCGGGACAGGCTACGGCTACACCTTC. It codes for CASRTGTGYGYTF.

This clone showed up just once. The rearrangement joins TRBV18 to TRBJ2-7, with D possibly being TRBD2 (7 bases). Trimming cost V 0 bases and J 3 bases, with 9 bases left between them. CDR1 and CDR2 from the germline V gene are KGHSH and LQKENI. This CDR3 comprises 14 residues. CDR3 amino acids: CASSPPGGRYEQYF. DNA for the CDR3: TGTGCCAGCTCACCACCGGGGGGGCGCTACGAGCAGTACTTC. Full variable domain (rest looked up from reference TRBV18 and TRBJ2-7): NAGVMQNPRHLVRRRGQEARLRCSPMKGHSHVYWYRQLPEEGLKFMVYLQKENIIDESGMPKERFSAEFPKEGPSILRIQQVVRGDSAAYFCASSPPGGRYEQYFGPGTRLTVT.

In the case of this clone: Other DNA sequences from this sample encode an identical CDR3 as well. V and J are TRBV7-2 and TRBJ2-5, with D unclear. There are 14 residues in the CDR3. Germline-derived CDR1 and CDR2 are SGHTA and FQGNSA. The V end was cut by 3 bases, the J end by 1 base, with 9 bases between. CDR3: CASSLSRGQETQYF. CDR3 DNA sequence: TGTGCCAGCAGCTTGTCTCGCGGCCAAGAGACCCAGTACTTC.

The chain carries TRBV7-8 and TRBJ2-2, with a weak D call TRBD1 (5 bases). V was cut by 3 bases and J by 5 bases, with 13 bases left in between. The CDR3 is 15 amino acids. Germline V lookup: CDR1 SGHVS, CDR2 FQNEAQ. The DNA of the CDR3 is TGTGCCAGCAGCTTTATGGCAGGGTGGACCGGGGAGCTGTTTTTT. Translating gives CASSFMAGWTGELFF.